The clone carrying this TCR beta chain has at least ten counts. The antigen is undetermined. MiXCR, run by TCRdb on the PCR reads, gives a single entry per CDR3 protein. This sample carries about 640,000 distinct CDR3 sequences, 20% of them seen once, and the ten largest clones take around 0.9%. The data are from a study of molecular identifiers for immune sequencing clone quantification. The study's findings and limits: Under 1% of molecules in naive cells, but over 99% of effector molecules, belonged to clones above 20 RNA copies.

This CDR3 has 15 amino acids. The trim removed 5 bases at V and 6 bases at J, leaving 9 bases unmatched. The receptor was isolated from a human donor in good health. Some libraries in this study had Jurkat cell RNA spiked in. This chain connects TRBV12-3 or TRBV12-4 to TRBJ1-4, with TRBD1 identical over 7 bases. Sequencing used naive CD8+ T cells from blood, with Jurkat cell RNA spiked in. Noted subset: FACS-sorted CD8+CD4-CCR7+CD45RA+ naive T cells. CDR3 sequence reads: CASSNPGQRYEKLFF. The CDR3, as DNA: TGTGCCAGCAGTAATCCGGGACAGCGATATGAAAAACTGTTTTTT.